This passage covers 25 T cell receptor beta chains from one sample sequenced in a study of cytomegalovirus exposure and HLA in healthy donors. The primer mix had 60 Vbeta and 13 Jbeta primers. Clones were sequenced by immunoSEQ multiplex PCR, and TCRdb holds only the in-frame ones, with some missing. The repertoire holds about 130,000 clones, with around 72% as singletons. Sample: PBMCs. Receptors originate from a man younger than 35 in good health and CMV-seropositive.

The rearrangement joins TRBV6-7 to TRBJ1-2, with TRBD1 matching 8 bases. TRBV6-7 belongs to the ORF category, with a function that is uncertain. The ends lost 1 base at V and 3 bases at J; junction bases unmatched: 4. CDR3 length: 15 residues. DNA of the CDR3: TGTGCCAGCAGTTACTGCTACAGGGGGGACTATGGCTACACCTTC. It codes for CASSYCYRGDYGYTF.

The gene calls are TRBV12-5 and TRBJ2-5, with TRBD2 as a possible D gene (5 bases). The germline V gene has CDR1 LGHNT and CDR2 FRNRAP. The CDR3 extends over 15 amino acids. The ends were cut back, 3 bases at V and 0 bases at J, with 11 bases in the middle. For the CDR3, the DNA is TGTGCTAGTGGTTTTCAAGGCGGGTACCAAGAGACCCAGTACTTC. It codes for CASGFQGGYQETQYF.

The chain couples TRBV18 to TRBJ2-7; tentative D call: TRBD2 (5 bases). In germline, CDR1 is KGHSH, CDR2 LQKENI. The CDR3 is made up of 14 amino acids. The V gene lost 0 bases and the J gene lost 2 bases, with 8 bases spanning the gap. CDR3 sequence reads: CASSPPRATYEQYF. The CDR3 region has the DNA TGTGCCAGCTCACCACCGCGGGCAACCTACGAGCAGTACTTC.

The sample holds a few counts of this clone. The chain links TRBV10-3 to TRBJ1-1; D unclear. This CDR3 has 13 residues. The germline V gene encodes CDR1 ENHRY and CDR2 SYGVKD. Deletions cut 7 bases from V and 2 bases from J, with 11 bases between. The CDR3 nucleotides read TGTGCCATCACCGAACTAGGAAACACTGAAGCTTTCTTT. It specifies CAITELGNTEAFF.

This clone was observed once. CDR3 nucleotides: TGTGCCATCAGTGAACAACAGGCGGGGGACACTGAAGCTTTCTTT. It yields the protein CAISEQQAGDTEAFF. The V gene is TRBV10-3, the J gene TRBJ1-1, with a tentative D call TRBD1 (5 bases). This CDR3 is built from 15 residues. The V end lost 3 bases, the J end lost 3 bases, and 14 bases lay between the germline ends. Germline values: CDR1 ENHRY, CDR2 SYGVKD.

CDR3 amino acids: CASSEDSFTGPTDTQYF. The CDR3 region has the DNA TGTGCCAGCAGTGAAGATTCATTTACAGGCCCCACAGATACGCAGTATTTT. The chain carries TRBV6-1 and TRBJ2-3; possible D gene TRBD1, 5 bases. Germline V gene sequence: CDR1 MNHNS, CDR2 SASEGT. Trimming cost V 1 base and J 2 bases, with 16 bases left between them. The CDR3 covers 17 residues.

This clone was seen a single time. The rearrangement uses TRBV6-1 and TRBJ2-1; 8 nucleotides match TRBD1. From germline, CDR1 is MNHNS and CDR2 SASEGT. V lost 6 bases, J lost 4 bases, and 8 bases stayed unmatched. CDR3 size: 15 residues. CDR3 sequence: CASREGQAPYNEQFF. As DNA, the CDR3 is TGTGCCAGCAGGGAGGGACAGGCCCCGTACAATGAGCAGTTCTTC.

On this clone: One junction end does not reproduce the germline sequence, and a read error may be involved. Distinct nucleotide sequences in the sample also encode this CDR3. V is TRBV6-6 and J is TRBJ1-2; D perhaps matches TRBD1 (6 bases). This CDR3 has 13 residues. CDR1 is MNHNY and CDR2 is SVGAGI in the germline V gene (reference sequence). As DNA, the CDR3 is TGTGCCAGCAAATTCACAGGGATCGAGAGCTATACCTTC. Its protein is CASKFTGIESYTF.

The chain recombines TRBV28 with TRBJ2-7; D might be TRBD2 (7 bases). The germline CDR1 and CDR2 sequences are MDHEN and SYDVKM. The CDR3 contains 17 residues. Trimming removed 5 bases at V and 0 bases at J, with 20 bases between. The DNA for the CDR3 is TGTGCCAGCAGTACATCATGGGGGGGGGACACCTCCTACGAGCAGTACTTC. As protein: CASSTSWGGDTSYEQYF.

This sequence joins TRBV6-5 and TRBJ1-5; possibly TRBD1 for D (6 bases). The germline V and J ends were trimmed by 4 bases and 7 bases, with 14 bases remaining between them. Germline V CDR1 and CDR2: MNHEY, SVGAGI. The CDR3 consists of 14 residues. The DNA for the CDR3 is TGTGCCAGCAGTTGGACAGTTTCGGACCAGCCCCAGCATTTT. Translation: CASSWTVSDQPQHF.

The chain has TRBV29-1 and TRBJ2-1, with 7 bases identical to TRBD2. This CDR3 has 14 amino acids. Germline CDR1 SQVTM, CDR2 ANQGSEA. With 1 base clipped from V and 7 bases from J, the junction kept 7 bases outside the gene matches. This CDR3 is CSVEGTSYENEQFF. The DNA for the CDR3 is TGCAGCGTTGAAGGGACTAGTTATGAGAATGAGCAGTTCTTC.

This clone appeared a single time. The V gene is TRBV9, the J gene TRBJ2-1, with D unresolved. The V end was cut by 0 bases, the J end by 6 bases, with 7 bases between. Germline assignment: CDR1 SGDLS and CDR2 YYNGEE. The CDR3 consists of 13 residues. The CDR3 region has the DNA TGTGCCAGCAGCGTAGGTAGATCCAATGAGCAGTTCTTC. It specifies CASSVGRSNEQFF.

Concerning this clone itself: The same CDR3 also results from other DNA sequences found in this sample. The chain links TRBV4-3 to TRBJ2-1; D is uncertain. V lost 1 base and J 4 bases, leaving 11 bases between the germline ends. In germline, CDR1 is LGHNA, CDR2 YSLEER. This CDR3 comprises 15 residues. The CDR3 sequence is CASSQGTSSYNEQFF. The DNA for the CDR3 is TGCGCCAGCAGCCAAGGTACTTCATCTTACAATGAGCAGTTCTTC.

This clone has a handful of counts. This sequence joins TRBV6-6 and TRBJ1-2, with D possibly matching TRBD1 (5 bases). Trimming stripped 2 bases from V and 1 base from J, with 8 bases between. Germline V gene sequence: CDR1 MNHNY, CDR2 SVGAGI (reference sequence). The CDR3 totals 14 residues. The DNA for the CDR3 is TGTGCCAGCAGTTACGCGGACATTAACTATGGCTACACCTTC. This gives the protein CASSYADINYGYTF.

This CDR3 is CASSLEDRKETQYF. CDR3 bases: TGTGCCAGCAGCCTAGAGGACAGGAAGGAGACCCAGTACTTC. V gene TRBV4-2 combines with J gene TRBJ2-5, with TRBD1 identical over 7 bases. Germline V lookup: CDR1 LGHNA, CDR2 YNFKEQ. CDR3 size: 14 residues. Trimming removed 4 bases from V and 5 bases from J; junction bases left unmatched: 7.

The chain carries TRBV18 and TRBJ1-2; D is possibly TRBD1 (5 bases). The CDR3 loop spans 16 amino acids. The germline V gene encodes CDR1 KGHSH and CDR2 LQKENI. The V gene lost 1 base and the J gene lost 2 bases, with 14 bases spanning the gap. DNA of the CDR3: TGTGCCAGCTCACCACTACCGACAGAGATAAACTATGGCTACACCTTC. It translates to CASSPLPTEINYGYTF.

This clone was recorded many times. This chain joins TRBV27 and TRBJ2-3, with a weak D call TRBD2 (6 bases). The CDR3 extends over 15 amino acids. CDR1 is MNHEY, CDR2 SMNVEV, per germline (reference sequence). Trimming removed 5 bases from V and 5 bases from J, with 17 bases in between. CDR3 in amino acids: CASSASGLQGDTQYF. The CDR3 DNA sequence: TGTGCCAGCAGTGCTTCGGGACTCCAAGGAGATACGCAGTATTTT.

Remarks on this clone: Other nucleotide sequences in the sample specify the same CDR3. The CDR3 region is CASSLGQSSGNTIYF. CDR3 DNA: TGCGCCAGCAGCCTCGGACAGAGCTCTGGAAACACCATATATTTT. The chain employs TRBV5-1 and TRBJ1-3; the D gene is possibly TRBD1 (6 bases). V lost 4 bases to trimming and J lost 0 bases, with 11 bases between them. The CDR3 loop spans 15 amino acids. Germline V gene data show CDR1 as SGHRS and CDR2 as YFSETQ.

J is TRBJ2-3 and V is TRBV4-3; 9 nucleotides align to TRBD2. CDR1 LGHNA and CDR2 YSLEER come from the germline V gene. Trimming removed 1 base from V and 0 bases from J; junction bases left unmatched: 5. The CDR3 is 17 amino acids. The CDR3 DNA follows: TGCGCCAGCAGCCAAGCTGGTCTAGCGGGAAGCACAGATACGCAGTATTTT. Encoded protein: CASSQAGLAGSTDTQYF.

In its sample, this clone was seen a few times. V and J are TRBV5-1 and TRBJ2-5; 7 bases are shared with TRBD1. CDR1 SGHRS and CDR2 YFSETQ come from the germline V gene. The CDR3 runs 14 residues. J was trimmed by 2 bases and V by 4 bases; bases with no gene match: 5. The CDR3 bases are TGCGCCAGCAGCGGGCGGACAGGACAAGAGACCCAGTACTTC. Protein: CASSGRTGQETQYF.

This chain uses TRBV2 with TRBJ2-3; TRBD2 agrees at 11 bases. CDR3 length: 15 amino acids. Germline CDR1 SNHLY, CDR2 FYNNEI. The V gene end was trimmed by 3 bases and the J gene end by 5 bases; junction bases not matched to a gene: 4. This CDR3 reads CASSDLAGGRDTQYF. CDR3 in DNA: TGTGCCAGCAGTGACCTAGCGGGAGGAAGAGATACGCAGTATTTT.

V usage is TRBV7-2 and J usage is TRBJ2-7; 8 positions agree with TRBD2. Germline values: CDR1 SGHTA, CDR2 FQGNSA. J lost 3 bases, V lost 5 bases, and 3 bases had no gene match. The CDR3 length is 13 residues. CDR3 bases: TGTGCCAGCAGCGCCCGGGGGGGCTACGAGCAGTACTTC. The encoded protein is CASSARGGYEQYF.

The chain combines TRBV28 with TRBJ1-5; weak D call: TRBD1 (5 bases). The CDR3 extends over 15 amino acids. V lost 3 bases and J 4 bases, leaving 13 bases between the germline ends. Germline CDR1 MDHEN, CDR2 SYDVKM. The CDR3 reads CASSLGGKGNQPQHF. The CDR3 bases are TGTGCCAGCAGTTTGGGGGGGAAGGGGAATCAGCCCCAGCATTTT.

This sequence joins TRBV5-4 and TRBJ1-4; 7 bases line up with TRBD1. Trimming took 4 bases from V and 6 from J; bases not matched to a gene: 3. This CDR3 is built from 13 residues. Germline CDR1 and CDR2: SGHNT and YYREEE (reference sequence). CDR3 DNA: TGTGCCAGCAGCCGAGGGACAGATGAAAAACTGTTTTTT. This sequence encodes CASSRGTDEKLFF.

This clone came up a few times. The gene calls are TRBV5-4 and TRBJ2-4; maybe TRBD1 (5 bases). V lost 1 base to trimming and J lost 0 bases, with 11 bases between them. The length of the CDR3 is 16 residues. Germline CDR1 SGHNT, CDR2 YYREEE (reference sequence). In DNA, the CDR3 is TGTGCCAGCAGCTTGCAGGGATCTATAGCCAAAAACATTCAGTACTTC. It encodes CASSLQGSIAKNIQYF.